Each of the 17 T cell receptor beta chains below was sequenced from the same sample in a study of blood T cell repertoires in COVID-19. The assay was immunoSEQ multiplex PCR, and TCRdb's table has in-frame clones only and misses some. The repertoire holds roughly 53,000 clones, with around 85% as singletons. Sequenced: peripheral blood. These receptors came from a man between 65 and 85 years old with active COVID-19.

To note about this clone: Other DNA sequences in this sample translate to the same CDR3. This chain joins TRBV28 and TRBJ1-2; 7 positions match TRBD1. CDR1 is MDHEN, CDR2 SYDVKM, per germline. This CDR3 is built from 12 residues. The junction had 3 bases not matched to a gene; V was cut back by 6 bases and J by 5 bases. The CDR3 region is CASSRQGYGYTF. CDR3 coding DNA: TGTGCCAGCAGCCGACAGGGTTATGGCTACACCTTC.

The chain is built from TRBV5-1 and TRBJ1-2; D is perhaps TRBD1 (5 bases). Deletions cut 4 bases from V and 4 bases from J, with 14 bases between. Germline CDR1 SGHRS, CDR2 YFSETQ. The CDR3 runs to 14 residues. Written as DNA, the CDR3 is TGCGCCAGCAGCAGCAGGGCCCTTAGCTATGGCTACACCTTC. This translates into CASSSRALSYGYTF.

This clone was observed at least ten times. The CDR3 bases are TGTGCCACCAGAGGGGACAGAGACTCCTATAATTCACCCCTCCACTTT. This sequence encodes CATRGDRDSYNSPLHF. The chain uses TRBV15 and TRBJ1-6, with TRBD1 identical over 7 bases. The CDR3 has 16 amino acids. J lost 0 bases, V lost 6 bases, and 5 bases had no gene match. Germline CDR1 reads LNHNV; CDR2 reads YYDKDF (reference sequence).

This clone was observed once. The chain employs TRBV5-1 and TRBJ1-2; 7 bases align to TRBD1. The length of the CDR3 is 14 residues. Germline CDR1 is SGHRS and CDR2 is YFSETQ. After removal of 4 bases from V and 2 bases from J, the junction contained 5 bases not matched to a gene. CDR3 DNA sequence: TGCGCCAGCAGCCCGGGGACAGCGAACTATGGCTACACCTTC. Translated, it gives CASSPGTANYGYTF.

The rearrangement joins TRBV7-9 to TRBJ2-7; D may be TRBD2 (6 bases). Germline V gene sequence: CDR1 SEHNR, CDR2 FQNEAQ (reference sequence). Trimming shortened V by 5 bases and J by 6 bases, and 11 bases separated the two germline ends. The CDR3 loop spans 12 amino acids. CDR3 in DNA: TGTGCCAGCAGCCGAACTAGCCGCGAGCAGTACTTC. It is translated as CASSRTSREQYF.

The gene calls are TRBV5-1 and TRBJ2-1; 14 positions agree with TRBD2. This CDR3 has 15 residues. V lost 4 bases, J lost 9 bases, and 6 bases stayed unmatched. The germline V gene encodes CDR1 SGHRS and CDR2 YFSETQ. The CDR3, as DNA: TGCGCCAGCAGCCTCGGGACTAGCGGGAGAGGTGAGCAGTTCTTC. Translated, it gives CASSLGTSGRGEQFF. The full variable domain, in which reference TRBV5-1 and TRBJ2-1 provide the parts outside the CDR3, is KAGVTQTPRYLIKTRGQQVTLSCSPISGHRSVSWYQQTPGQGLQFLFEYFSETQRNKGNFPGRFSGRQFSNSRSEMNVSTLELGDSALYLCASSLGTSGRGEQFFGPGTRLTVL.

The DNA for the CDR3 is TGTGCCACCAGCAGACAGGTGAACACTGAAGCTTTCTTT. As protein: CATSRQVNTEAFF. The rearrangement links TRBV15 to TRBJ1-1; no reliable D call. Trimming cost V 2 bases and J 0 bases, with 4 bases left between them. CDR3 size: 13 residues. Per the germline V gene, CDR1 is LNHNV and CDR2 is YYDKDF (reference sequence).

The CDR3 sequence: CASSQQGNYGYTF. CDR3 nucleotide sequence: TGTGCCAGCAGCCAACAGGGGAACTATGGCTACACCTTC. This rearrangement joins TRBV6-2 or TRBV6-3 to TRBJ1-2; 7 bases match TRBD1. V lost 6 bases to trimming and J lost 2 bases; unmatched junction nucleotides: 3. CDR1 and CDR2 from the germline V gene are MNHEY and SVGEGT. The CDR3 is 13 amino acids.

This chain joins TRBV11-2 and TRBJ2-3; TRBD1 might be the D (6 bases). The CDR3 length is 15 residues. V was pared by 3 bases and J by 3 bases, with 13 bases between. The V gene's germline CDR1 is SGHAT and CDR2 FQNNGV. CDR3 nucleotides: TGTGCCAGCAGCTTGAGGGGGTTTGAAACAGATACGCAGTATTTT. Protein sequence: CASSLRGFETDTQYF.

The genes are TRBV4-3 and TRBJ2-1; TRBD2 matches 11 bases. The CDR3 loop spans 16 amino acids. V shed 1 base, J shed 9 bases, and the junction held 8 bases outside the gene matches. The germline CDR1 and CDR2 sequences are LGHNA and YSLEER. CDR3 in DNA: TGCGCCAGCAGCCAAGCGGGTAGCGGGAGGGTTATTGAGCAGTTCTTC. Translated, it gives CASSQAGSGRVIEQFF.

In its sample, this clone was seen a few times. The chain is built from TRBV3-1 (or the pseudogene TRBV3-2) and TRBJ1-4; 7 bases are shared with TRBD1. Germline V gives CDR1 LGHDT, CDR2 YNNKEL (reference sequence). CDR3 size: 14 residues. V shed 3 bases and J 5 bases; nucleotides not matched to a gene: 3. The CDR3 loop reads CASSHDRVNEKLFF. In DNA, the CDR3 is TGTGCCAGCAGCCATGACAGGGTAAATGAAAAACTGTTTTTT.

This chain uses TRBV14 with TRBJ2-2, with 7 bases fitting TRBD2. J gave up 1 base and V 1 base, and 6 bases lay outside the gene matches. CDR3 length: 17 amino acids. Germline V gene sequence: CDR1 SGHDN, CDR2 FVKESK. The CDR3 region is CASSQVVQRENTGELFF. The CDR3 coding sequence is TGTGCCAGCAGCCAAGTGGTCCAGCGGGAGAACACCGGGGAGCTGTTTTTT.

The CDR3 loop reads CAISGTRYEQYF. As DNA, the CDR3 is TGTGCCATCAGCGGGACTAGATACGAGCAGTACTTC. This chain connects TRBV10-3 to TRBJ2-7; TRBD2 matches at 8 bases. Germline V gene sequence: CDR1 ENHRY, CDR2 SYGVKD. J was trimmed by 4 bases and V by 6 bases; bases with no gene match: 2. The CDR3 is made up of 12 amino acids.

This clone has a handful of counts. The chain uses TRBV19 and TRBJ1-1, with TRBD1 as a possible D gene (6 bases). CDR3 length: 17 amino acids. V lost 5 bases, J lost 2 bases, and 21 bases lay in between. CDR1 is LNHDA and CDR2 is SQIVND in the germline V gene (reference sequence). CDR3 residues: CASSLHRDVRGNTEAFF. The CDR3 bases are TGTGCCAGTAGTCTCCACAGGGACGTTAGGGGAAACACTGAAGCTTTCTTT.

V usage is TRBV5-1 and J usage is TRBJ2-1, with 8 bases lining up with TRBD2. V trimming: 0 bases; J trimming: 10 bases; junction bases outside the gene matches: 6. CDR3 length equals 14 residues. Germline V gene lookup returns CDR1 SGHRS and CDR2 YFSETQ. DNA for the CDR3: TGCGCCAGCAGCTTGGCCACCATAGCGGGAGAGCAGTTCTTC. The encoded protein is CASSLATIAGEQFF.

This sequence joins TRBV6-6 and TRBJ2-7, with D possibly matching TRBD2 (7 bases). Trimming removed 6 bases at V and 2 bases at J, with 17 bases between. Per the germline V gene, CDR1 is MNHNY and CDR2 is SVGAGI (reference sequence). This CDR3 comprises 15 residues. The CDR3 coding sequence is TGTGCCAGCAGCCCCGGTCGGGGGGCCGCCTACGAGCAGTACTTC. Its translation: CASSPGRGAAYEQYF.

The V gene is TRBV11-2, the J gene TRBJ2-1; 8 bases agree with TRBD2. V was clipped by 1 base and J by 6 bases; unmatched bases: 5. Germline lookup yields CDR1 SGHAT and CDR2 FQNNGV. The CDR3 sequence is 15 residues long. The CDR3: CASSLAGLGGNEQFF. Written as DNA, the CDR3 is TGTGCCAGCAGCTTAGCGGGACTAGGCGGCAATGAGCAGTTCTTC.